Here is one TCR beta chain with its context. The data derive from a study of glioma-infiltrating T cells after dendritic cell vaccination. The wider study: Three intradermal dendritic cell vaccine injections were given every two weeks.

Time point defined: after dendritic cell vaccination, including at tumor progression/relapse. Amplification used 60 V beta primers and 13 J beta primers. The data were produced by immunoSEQ multiplex PCR, yet TCRdb's version contains in-frame clones alone and is incomplete. This sample yields approximately 60,000 clones, of which roughly 86% are seen a single time; roughly 10% belongs to the top ten. Germline values: CDR1 SGHRS, CDR2 YFSETQ. There are 16 residues in the CDR3. Trimming took 0 bases from V and 3 from J; bases not matched to a gene: 3. The V and J genes are TRBV5-1 and TRBJ2-1, with 10 bases aligning to TRBD2. This specimen consisted of blood, obtained after dendritic cell vaccination. The receptor comes from a human donor with glioblastoma. The CDR3 sequence: CASSLGTSGNYNEQFF. For the CDR3, the DNA is TGCGCCAGCAGCTTGGGAACTAGCGGGAACTACAATGAGCAGTTCTTC.